This is a list of T cell receptor beta chains from one sample in a study of blood T cell repertoires in COVID-19. Using immunoSEQ multiplex PCR, the repertoire was profiled, and TCRdb retains in-frame clones only, with some absent. This table has 30,000 to 40,000 clones, 80% appearing once. What was sequenced was peripheral blood. These receptors were collected from a man older than 75 with acute or convalescent COVID-19. Each CDR3 is given with its conserved first and last residue. The D gene is left open where the match is weak. Clone size is not always given. Where it is, it says once, few, many or a class for expanded clones.

TRBV5-4	TRBJ1-6	-	-	CASSSGQGMASPLHF	TGTGCCAGCAGCTCGGGGCAGGGGATGGCTTCACCCCTCCACTTT
TRBV18	TRBJ2-7	-	-	CASSPSPGYEQYF	TGTGCCAGCTCACCAAGTCCGGGCTACGAGCAGTACTTC
TRBV19	TRBJ2-5	-	-	CASSAADSLRETQYF	TGTGCCAGTAGTGCGGCGGACTCGCTTCGGGAGACCCAGTACTTC
TRBV12-3/TRBV12-4	TRBJ2-2	-	-	CASSLAGHGELFF	TGTGCCAGCAGTTTAGCGGGGCACGGGGAGCTGTTTTTT
TRBV5-6	TRBJ1-2	-	TRBD1	CASTQGVDYGYTF	TGTGCCAGCACCCAGGGGGTTGACTATGGCTACACCTTC
TRBV24-1	TRBJ2-7	-	-	CATSDWRGGEQYF	TGTGCCACCAGTGATTGGCGCGGTGGCGAGCAGTACTTC
TRBV7-8	TRBJ1-5	once	-	CASSALGQMSNQPQHF	TGTGCCAGCAGCGCGCTCGGACAGATGAGCAATCAGCCCCAGCATTTT
TRBV7-2	TRBJ1-6	once	TRBD1	CASSQAGQGKGSPLHF	TGTGCCAGCAGCCAAGCCGGACAGGGGAAAGGGTCACCCCTCCACTTT
TRBV28	TRBJ2-5	-	-	CASSLDKQETQYF	TGTGCCAGCAGTTTAGACAAACAAGAGACCCAGTACTTC
TRBV2	TRBJ2-3	-	TRBD2	CASSGVAGGTDTQYF	TGTGCCAGCAGTGGGGTGGCGGGAGGCACAGATACGCAGTATTTT
TRBV3-1/TRBV3-2	TRBJ1-2	-	-	CASSLKTVNYGYTF	TGTGCCAGCAGCCTAAAGACAGTTAACTATGGCTACACCTTC
TRBV9	TRBJ2-3	-	-	CASSLGLKYTDTQYF	TGTGCCAGCAGCCTTGGACTAAAATACACAGATACGCAGTATTTT
TRBV20-1	TRBJ1-1	-	-	CSPLTNTEAFF	TGCAGTCCCCTCACAAACACTGAAGCTTTCTTT